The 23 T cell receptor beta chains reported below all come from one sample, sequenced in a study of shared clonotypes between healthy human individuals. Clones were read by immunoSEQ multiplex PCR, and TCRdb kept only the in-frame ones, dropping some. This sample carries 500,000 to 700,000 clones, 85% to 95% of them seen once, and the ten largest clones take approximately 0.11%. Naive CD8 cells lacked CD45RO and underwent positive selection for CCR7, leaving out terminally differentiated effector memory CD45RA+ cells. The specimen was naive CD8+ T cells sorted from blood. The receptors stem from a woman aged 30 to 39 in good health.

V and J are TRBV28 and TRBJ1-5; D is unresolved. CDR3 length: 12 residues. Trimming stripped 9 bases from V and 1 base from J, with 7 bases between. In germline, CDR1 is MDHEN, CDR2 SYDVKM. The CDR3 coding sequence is TGTGCCAGTGGGGAGAGCAATCAGCCCCAGCATTTT. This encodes CASGESNQPQHF.

The CDR3: CASSLAAGPNEAFF. DNA of the CDR3: TGTGCCAGCAGCTTAGCCGCTGGGCCAAATGAAGCTTTCTTT. The V call is TRBV7-8, the J call TRBJ1-1, with unresolved D. Germline V gene sequence: CDR1 SGHVS, CDR2 FQNEAQ. The CDR3 is 14 amino acids. V lost 0 bases to trimming and J lost 7 bases, with 12 bases between them.

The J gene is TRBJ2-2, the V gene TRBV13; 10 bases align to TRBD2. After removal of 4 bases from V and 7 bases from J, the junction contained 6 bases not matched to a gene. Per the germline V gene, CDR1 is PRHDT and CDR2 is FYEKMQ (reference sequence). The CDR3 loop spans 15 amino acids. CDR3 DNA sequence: TGTGCCAGCAGCTCTAGCGGGAGTTCGATCGGGGAGCTGTTTTTT. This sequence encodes CASSSSGSSIGELFF.

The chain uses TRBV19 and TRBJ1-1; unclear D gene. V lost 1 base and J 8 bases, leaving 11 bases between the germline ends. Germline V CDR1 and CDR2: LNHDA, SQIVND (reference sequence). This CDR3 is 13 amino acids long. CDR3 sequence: CASSIAAWSEAFF. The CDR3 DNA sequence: TGTGCCAGTAGTATAGCCGCCTGGAGCGAAGCTTTCTTT.

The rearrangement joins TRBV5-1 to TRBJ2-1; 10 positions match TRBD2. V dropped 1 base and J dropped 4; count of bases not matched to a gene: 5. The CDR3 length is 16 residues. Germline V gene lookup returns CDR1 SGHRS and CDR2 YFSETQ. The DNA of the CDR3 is TGCGCCAGCAGCTTGAAGCGGGAGGGATCGTACAATGAGCAGTTCTTC. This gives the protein CASSLKREGSYNEQFF.

The CDR3 protein is CASSAGLAIYEQFF. In DNA, the CDR3 is TGTGCCAGTAGTGCGGGACTAGCGATCTATGAGCAGTTCTTC. V and J are TRBV19 and TRBJ2-1; 10 nucleotides match TRBD2. The V and J ends lost 5 bases and 8 bases, in that order; junction bases with no gene match: 6. CDR1 and CDR2 (germline): LNHDA, SQIVND (reference sequence). The length of the CDR3 is 14 residues.

CDR3 sequence: CASSLDPGARTEAFF. The CDR3 DNA reads as TGTGCCAGCAGCTTAGATCCGGGGGCGCGAACTGAAGCTTTCTTT. The J gene is TRBJ1-1, the V gene TRBV7-3; weak D call: TRBD1 (6 bases). This CDR3 contains 15 residues. Trimming cost V 2 bases and J 5 bases, with 15 bases left between them. From germline, CDR1 is SGHTA and CDR2 FQGTGA.

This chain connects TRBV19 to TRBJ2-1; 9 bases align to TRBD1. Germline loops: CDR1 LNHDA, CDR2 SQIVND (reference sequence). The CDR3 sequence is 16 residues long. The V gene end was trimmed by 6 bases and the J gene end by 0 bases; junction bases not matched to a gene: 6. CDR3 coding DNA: TGTGCCAGTAGGCCTAAGACAGGGGGCTCCTACAATGAGCAGTTCTTC. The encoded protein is CASRPKTGGSYNEQFF.

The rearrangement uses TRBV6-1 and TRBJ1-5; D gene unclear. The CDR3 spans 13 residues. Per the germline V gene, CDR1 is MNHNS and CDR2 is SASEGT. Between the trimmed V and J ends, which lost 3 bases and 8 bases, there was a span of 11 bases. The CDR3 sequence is CASSEVDGKPQHF. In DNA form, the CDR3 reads TGTGCCAGCAGTGAGGTTGACGGAAAGCCCCAGCATTTT.

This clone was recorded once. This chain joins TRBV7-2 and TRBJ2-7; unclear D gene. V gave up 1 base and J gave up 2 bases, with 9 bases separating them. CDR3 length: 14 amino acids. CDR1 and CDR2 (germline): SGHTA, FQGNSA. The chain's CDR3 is CASSLGVSAYEQYF. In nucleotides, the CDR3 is TGTGCCAGCAGCTTAGGGGTATCTGCCTACGAGCAGTACTTC.

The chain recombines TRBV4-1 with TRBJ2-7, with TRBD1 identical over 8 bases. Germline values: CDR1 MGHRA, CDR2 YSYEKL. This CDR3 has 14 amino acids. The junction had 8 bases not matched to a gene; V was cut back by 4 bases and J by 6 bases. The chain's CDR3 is CASSLRQGWGEQYF. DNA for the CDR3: TGCGCCAGCAGCCTTCGACAGGGGTGGGGCGAGCAGTACTTC.

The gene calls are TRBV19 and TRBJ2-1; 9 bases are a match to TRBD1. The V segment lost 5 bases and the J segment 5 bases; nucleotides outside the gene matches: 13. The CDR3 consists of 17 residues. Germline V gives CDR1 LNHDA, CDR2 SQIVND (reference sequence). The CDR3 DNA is TGTGCCAGTAGTGGATCCCCCGGGACAGGGCGTAACAATGAGCAGTTCTTC. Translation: CASSGSPGTGRNNEQFF.

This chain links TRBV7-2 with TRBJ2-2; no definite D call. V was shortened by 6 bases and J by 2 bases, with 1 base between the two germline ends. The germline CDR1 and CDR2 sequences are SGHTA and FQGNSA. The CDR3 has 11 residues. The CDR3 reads CASSNTGELFF. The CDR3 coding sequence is TGTGCCAGCAGTAACACCGGGGAGCTGTTTTTT.

CDR3 protein: CASSSTQQGVTGTGELFF. The CDR3 nucleotides read TGTGCCAGCAGCTCAACCCAACAGGGAGTAACAGGCACCGGGGAGCTGTTTTTT. The V and J genes are TRBV7-9 and TRBJ2-2, with a possible D match to TRBD1 (6 bases). This CDR3 has 18 amino acids. The germline V gene has CDR1 SEHNR and CDR2 FQNEAQ (reference sequence). Trimming removed 4 bases from V and 4 bases from J, with 22 bases in between.

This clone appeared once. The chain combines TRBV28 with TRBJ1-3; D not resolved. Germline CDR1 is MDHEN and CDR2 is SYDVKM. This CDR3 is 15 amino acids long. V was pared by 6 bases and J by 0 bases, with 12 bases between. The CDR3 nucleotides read TGTGCCAGCAGGGCAGACACAAGCTCTGGAAACACCATATATTTT. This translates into CASRADTSSGNTIYF.

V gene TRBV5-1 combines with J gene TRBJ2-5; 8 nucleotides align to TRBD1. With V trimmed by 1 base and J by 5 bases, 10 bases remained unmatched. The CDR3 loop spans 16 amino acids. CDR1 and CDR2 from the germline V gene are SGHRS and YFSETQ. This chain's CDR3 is CASSLFSGGIGETQYF. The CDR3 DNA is TGCGCCAGCAGCTTGTTCTCAGGGGGCATTGGTGAGACCCAGTACTTC.

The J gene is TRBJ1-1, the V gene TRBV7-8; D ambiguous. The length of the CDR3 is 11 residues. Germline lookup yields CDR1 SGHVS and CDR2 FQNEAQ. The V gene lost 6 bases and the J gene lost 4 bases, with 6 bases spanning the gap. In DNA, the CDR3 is TGTGCCAGCAGAGTCGGCACTGAAGCTTTCTTT. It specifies CASRVGTEAFF.

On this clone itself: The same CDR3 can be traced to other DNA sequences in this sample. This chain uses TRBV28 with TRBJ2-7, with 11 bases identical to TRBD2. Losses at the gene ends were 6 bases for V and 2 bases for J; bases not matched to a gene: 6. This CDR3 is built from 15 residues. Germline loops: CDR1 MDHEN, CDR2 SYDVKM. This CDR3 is CASSPGTSGTYEQYF. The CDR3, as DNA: TGTGCCAGCAGCCCCGGGACTAGCGGCACCTACGAGCAGTACTTC.

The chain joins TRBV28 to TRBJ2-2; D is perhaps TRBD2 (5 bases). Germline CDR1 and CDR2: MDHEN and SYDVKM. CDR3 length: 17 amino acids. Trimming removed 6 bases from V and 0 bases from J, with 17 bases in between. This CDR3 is CASRRNGAVPNTGELFF. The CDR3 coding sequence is TGTGCCAGCAGGCGTAACGGAGCGGTCCCGAACACCGGGGAGCTGTTTTTT.

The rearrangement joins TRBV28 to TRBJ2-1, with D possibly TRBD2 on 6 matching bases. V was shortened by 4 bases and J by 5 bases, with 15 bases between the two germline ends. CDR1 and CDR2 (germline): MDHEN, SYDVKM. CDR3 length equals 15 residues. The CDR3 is CASSYSDYSNNEQFF. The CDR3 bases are TGTGCCAGCAGTTACTCGGACTATTCGAACAATGAGCAGTTCTTC.

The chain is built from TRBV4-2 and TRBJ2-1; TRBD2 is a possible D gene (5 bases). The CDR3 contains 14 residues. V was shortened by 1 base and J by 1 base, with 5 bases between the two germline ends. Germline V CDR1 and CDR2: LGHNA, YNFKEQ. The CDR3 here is CASSQAGSYNEQFF. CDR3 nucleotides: TGTGCCAGCAGCCAAGCGGGATCCTACAATGAGCAGTTCTTC.

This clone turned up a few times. CDR3 sequence: CASSQPGTGGLYEQYF. For the CDR3, the DNA is TGCGCCAGCAGCCAACCCGGGACAGGGGGCTTGTACGAGCAGTACTTC. The V call is TRBV4-1, the J call TRBJ2-7; 12 positions agree with TRBD1. The CDR3 loop spans 16 amino acids. Germline loops: CDR1 MGHRA, CDR2 YSYEKL. J was trimmed by 4 bases and V by 2 bases; bases with no gene match: 6.

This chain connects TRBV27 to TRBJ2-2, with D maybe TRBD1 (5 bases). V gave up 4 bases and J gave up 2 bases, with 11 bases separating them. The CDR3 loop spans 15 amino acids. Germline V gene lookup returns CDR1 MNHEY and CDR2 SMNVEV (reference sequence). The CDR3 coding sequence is TGTGCCAGCAGTTCCTGGACACTCAACACCGGGGAGCTGTTTTTT. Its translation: CASSSWTLNTGELFF.